The 13 T cell receptor beta chains below come from one sample, sequenced in a study of identical twins (dated by TCRdb to 2016 to 2018). Library preparation employed 5' RACE. These reads were obtained on an Illumina HiSeq 2000. The public reads were reanalyzed by TCRdb: fastp trimming at Q25, MiXCR alignment, in-frame beta chains only. Each CDR3 protein appears once, grouped with its most common genes and DNA. The sample records about 730,000 distinct CDR3 sequences, 20% to 25% of which are singletons. The biggest ten clones account for approximately 4.5% of the sample. The same data also contributed to another study, on T cells expressing NK-cell markers.

Source material: PBMCs. The receptors derive from a woman aged 18-29 years in good health.

This clonotype was observed many times. The chain joins TRBV27 to TRBJ1-3; D unresolved. V gave up 7 bases and J gave up 2 bases, with 3 bases separating them. From germline, CDR1 is MNHEY and CDR2 SMNVEV (reference sequence). CDR3 length: 11 residues. The CDR3 spells CASKTGNTIYF. The CDR3 nucleotides are TGTGCCAGCAAAACTGGAAACACCATATATTTT.

V is TRBV20-1 and J is TRBJ2-7, with 11 bases aligning to TRBD2. This CDR3 is 13 amino acids long. Losses at the gene ends were 5 bases for V and 5 bases for J; bases not matched to a gene: 5. CDR1 and CDR2 from the germline V gene are DFQATT and SNEGSKA (reference sequence). In DNA form, the CDR3 reads TGCAGTGCTCAGACTAGCGGGGTAGACGAGCAGTACTTC. Encoded protein: CSAQTSGVDEQYF.

The chain links TRBV5-1 to TRBJ2-2; D is possibly TRBD1 (6 bases). V was shortened by 0 bases and J by 2 bases, with 8 bases between the two germline ends. This CDR3 is built from 15 residues. CDR1 and CDR2 (germline): SGHRS, YFSETQ. Here the CDR3 DNA reads TGCGCCAGCAGCTTGGAGGGACATAACACCGGGGAGCTGTTTTTT. Residues: CASSLEGHNTGELFF. The full variable domain, rest sourced from reference TRBV5-1 and TRBJ2-2, is KAGVTQTPRYLIKTRGQQVTLSCSPISGHRSVSWYQQTPGQGLQFLFEYFSETQRNKGNFPGRFSGRQFSNSRSEMNVSTLELGDSALYLCASSLEGHNTGELFFGEGSRLTVL.

The CDR3 DNA follows: TGTGCCAGCATCCGGGACACGGCGCGAGACACCATATATTTT. This sequence encodes CASIRDTARDTIYF. The J gene is TRBJ1-3, the V gene TRBV12-3 or TRBV12-4; possibly TRBD1 for D (6 bases). Trimming shortened V by 7 bases and J by 8 bases, and 18 bases separated the two germline ends. This CDR3 is built from 14 residues.

The chain recombines TRBV7-9 with TRBJ2-1; TRBD2 matches 7 bases. Germline V gene lookup returns CDR1 SEHNR and CDR2 FQNEAQ (reference sequence). V lost 3 bases and J lost 7; bases outside the gene matches: 6. There are 14 residues in the CDR3. CDR3 sequence reads: CASSFTSERNEQFF. CDR3 in DNA: TGTGCCAGCAGCTTTACTAGCGAGAGAAATGAGCAGTTCTTC.

This chain joins TRBV20-1 and TRBJ2-7, with a possible D match to TRBD2 (6 bases). CDR1 and CDR2 (germline): DFQATT, SNEGSKA (reference sequence). The CDR3 is made up of 14 amino acids. Trimming removed 3 bases at V and 2 bases at J, with 14 bases between. The CDR3 region has the DNA TGCAGTGCTAGTCCCGGGAGCAGGGCCTACGAGCAGTACTTC. Translation gives CSASPGSRAYEQYF.

This clonotype was counted a few times. The chain joins TRBV29-1 to TRBJ2-5, with TRBD2 as a possible D gene (5 bases). V was clipped by 3 bases and J by 5 bases, with 16 bases between them. This CDR3 is built from 14 residues. The germline gives CDR1 SQVTM, CDR2 ANQGSEA. CDR3 sequence (DNA): TGCAGCGTTGATCCCGCGGGTCTAGCTGAGACCCAGTACTTC. This codes for CSVDPAGLAETQYF. The full variable domain, completed using reference TRBV29-1 and TRBJ2-5, is SAVISQKPSRDICQRGTSLTIQCQVDSQVTMMFWYRQQPGQSLTLIATANQGSEATYESGFVIDKFPISRPNLTFSTLTVSNMSPEDSSIYLCSVDPAGLAETQYFGPGTRLLVL.

The chain is built from TRBV6-1 and TRBJ1-2; TRBD1 matches 7 bases. Per the germline V gene, CDR1 is MNHNS and CDR2 is SASEGT. V lost 6 bases and J lost 6; bases outside the gene matches: 10. The CDR3 totals 14 residues. The CDR3 DNA is TGTGCCAGCAGCCAGAAAGACAGGGCCGATGGCTACACCTTC. Its protein product is CASSQKDRADGYTF.

The J gene is TRBJ2-1, the V gene TRBV5-1; 11 nucleotides align to TRBD2. V lost 3 bases, J lost 7 bases, and 6 bases stayed unmatched. Germline loops: CDR1 SGHRS, CDR2 YFSETQ. There are 15 residues in the CDR3. This chain's CDR3 is CASSYGSGRGNEQFF. As DNA, the CDR3 is TGCGCCAGCAGCTATGGTAGCGGGAGGGGGAATGAGCAGTTCTTC.

This clonotype came up a few times. The gene calls are TRBV5-1 and TRBJ1-1, with D unresolved. Germline values: CDR1 SGHRS, CDR2 YFSETQ. With 0 bases removed from V and 7 bases from J, the gap between germline ends came to 13 bases. CDR3 length: 14 amino acids. The CDR3 spells CASSLVGMRDEAFF. DNA of the CDR3: TGCGCCAGCAGCTTGGTAGGCATGAGGGATGAAGCTTTCTTT. Combining the CDR3 with reference TRBV5-1 and TRBJ1-1 gives the whole variable domain KAGVTQTPRYLIKTRGQQVTLSCSPISGHRSVSWYQQTPGQGLQFLFEYFSETQRNKGNFPGRFSGRQFSNSRSEMNVSTLELGDSALYLCASSLVGMRDEAFFGQGTRLTVV.

The genes are TRBV12-3 or TRBV12-4 and TRBJ2-1; 12 bases fit TRBD2. The CDR3 loop spans 15 amino acids. After removal of 4 bases from V and 8 bases from J, the junction contained 6 bases not matched to a gene. The chain's CDR3 is CASSSRLAGADEQFF. The CDR3 nucleotides are TGTGCCAGCAGTTCCCGACTAGCGGGGGCCGATGAGCAGTTCTTC.

This chain connects TRBV10-3 to TRBJ2-3; D remains unclear. CDR3 length: 15 amino acids. CDR1 and CDR2 (germline): ENHRY, SYGVKD. Trimming pared 5 bases from V and 9 bases from J, leaving 21 bases between. CDR3 region: CAISQTGPHRITQYF. Here the CDR3 DNA reads TGTGCCATCAGTCAGACCGGACCCCATCGGATAACGCAGTATTTT.

This clonotype was seen a handful of times. The J gene is TRBJ2-2, the V gene TRBV20-1; D not resolved. The germline V gene has CDR1 DFQATT and CDR2 SNEGSKA (reference sequence). Trimming pared 3 bases from V and 4 bases from J, leaving 6 bases between. This CDR3 has 12 residues. The CDR3 protein is CSASVGTGELFF. Written as DNA, the CDR3 is TGCAGTGCTAGTGTAGGCACCGGGGAGCTGTTTTTT.